This TCR beta chain was sequenced during a study of T cell responses to AZD1222 COVID-19 vaccine. Study overall: Second-dose intervals of approximately 4 or approximately 12 weeks were pooled.

V lost 6 bases to trimming and J lost 0 bases, with 11 bases between them. This CDR3 is 14 amino acids long. The germline V gene has CDR1 SGHAT and CDR2 FQNNGV. TCRdb keeps only in-frame clones here, not all; method: immunoSEQ multiplex PCR. The sample lists 140,000 to 150,000 clones, approximately 89% occurring once. A note on this clone: The antigen remains unidentified.

The study, taken as a whole, reports: No repertoire was sampled before or during the peak T cell response, only after it. Donors in the cohort were predominantly white British and more often female, and clonal diversity was possibly underestimated. Rises in breadth and depth of Spike-specific TCRs came after two AZD1222 doses.

This receptor was taken from an adult in good health. This specimen was peripheral blood, taken on day 0 of AZD1222 vaccination. The chain links TRBV11-2 to TRBJ1-2; D is ambiguous. The CDR3, as DNA: TGTGCCAGCAGGGAGGGCAGAGCTAACTATGGCTACACCTTC. Residues: CASREGRANYGYTF.